A single sample gave rise to the 14 T cell receptor beta chains below, sequenced in a study of shared clonotypes between healthy human individuals. This table comes from immunoSEQ multiplex PCR, and its TCRdb copy is limited to in-frame clones, with some not included. The sample yields just over 2,000,000 clones, 85% to 95% seen once. Sequencing was done on a sample of naive CD4+ T cells sorted from blood. Subset reported: CD45RA+ positively selected. These receptors were taken from a man aged 18 to 29 in good health.

The rearrangement uses TRBV5-1 and TRBJ2-7, with D possibly TRBD1 on 6 matching bases. The germline V and J ends were trimmed by 2 bases and 3 bases, with 9 bases remaining between them. CDR1 and CDR2 (germline): SGHRS, YFSETQ. This CDR3 has 13 amino acids. CDR3 sequence (DNA): TGCGCCAGCAGCTTTCTCAGGGGCTACGAGCAGTACTTC. This codes for CASSFLRGYEQYF.

The rearrangement uses TRBV28 and TRBJ2-1, with 14 positions matching TRBD2. The CDR3 sequence is 22 residues long. Germline lookup yields CDR1 MDHEN and CDR2 SYDVKM. After removal of 3 bases from V and 1 base from J, the junction contained 17 bases not matched to a gene. CDR3 in DNA: TGTGCCAGCAGTTTGACTAGCGGGGGGGCTGTGGTTGAAGTGAAGTCCTACAATGAGCAGTTCTTC. Translation: CASSLTSGGAVVEVKSYNEQFF.

This chain connects TRBV20-1 to TRBJ2-5, with a possible D match to TRBD2 (5 bases). The J call may be in error: the DNA end matches TRBJ2-7 better. The CDR3 loop spans 11 amino acids. Germline V lookup: CDR1 DFQATT, CDR2 SNEGSKA (reference sequence). CDR3 DNA: TGCAGCCTAAGGGAGATCTACGAGCAGTACTTC. It encodes CSLREIYEQYF.

This chain connects TRBV5-1 to TRBJ2-5; no clear D. There are 13 residues in the CDR3. The V and J ends lost 3 bases and 2 bases respectively, with 8 bases between them. Germline CDR1 is SGHRS and CDR2 is YFSETQ. CDR3 in amino acids: CASSYAEQETQYF. Here the CDR3 DNA reads TGCGCCAGCAGCTACGCGGAGCAAGAGACCCAGTACTTC.

This rearrangement joins TRBV10-1 to TRBJ1-5; D is perhaps TRBD1 (6 bases). Trimming removed 4 bases at V and 5 bases at J, with 15 bases between. Germline-derived CDR1 and CDR2 are WNHNN and SYGVQD (reference sequence). The CDR3 runs 15 residues. CDR3 sequence: CASSGSGAKYQPQHF. The CDR3 region has the DNA TGCGCCAGCAGTGGATCAGGGGCGAAGTATCAGCCCCAGCATTTT.

This sequence joins TRBV5-4 and TRBJ1-3; no clear D. Germline V CDR1 and CDR2: SGHNT, YYREEE (reference sequence). V was clipped by 4 bases and J by 0 bases, with 8 bases between them. The length of the CDR3 is 14 residues. CDR3: CASSPNPSGNTIYF. CDR3 bases: TGTGCCAGCAGCCCAAACCCCTCTGGAAACACCATATATTTT.

This clone was observed a handful of times. This sample includes further DNA sequences coding for the same CDR3. The CDR3 bases are TGTGCCAGCAGTGACCAGGGGGCAATCGGAAACACCATATATTTT. This translates into CASSDQGAIGNTIYF. The V gene is TRBV6-1, the J gene TRBJ1-3; 8 bases line up with TRBD1. V shed 3 bases and J 4 bases; nucleotides not matched to a gene: 5. This CDR3 spans 15 amino acids. The V gene's germline CDR1 is MNHNS and CDR2 SASEGT.

The V and J genes are TRBV7-8 and TRBJ1-1; D possibly corresponds to TRBD1 (6 bases). Germline V CDR1 and CDR2: SGHVS, FQNEAQ. The CDR3 is 15 residues long. The V end lost 6 bases, the J end lost 8 bases, and 22 bases lay between the germline ends. CDR3 residues: CASSLDSRGADEAFF. DNA of the CDR3: TGTGCCAGCAGTCTAGACTCCCGGGGGGCTGACGAAGCTTTCTTT.

This chain links TRBV11-2 with TRBJ2-3, with TRBD2 matching over 7 bases. This CDR3 is 15 amino acids long. Trimming removed 1 base from V and 2 bases from J; junction bases left unmatched: 3. The germline V gene has CDR1 SGHAT and CDR2 FQNNGV. The CDR3 DNA reads as TGTGCCAGCAGCTTAGGAGCGGGGTACACAGATACGCAGTATTTT. The encoded protein is CASSLGAGYTDTQYF.

The rearrangement joins TRBV6-1 to TRBJ1-4; D might be TRBD1 (6 bases). Germline V gives CDR1 MNHNS, CDR2 SASEGT. This CDR3 is built from 15 residues. The ends were cut back, 1 base at V and 8 bases at J, with 14 bases in the middle. CDR3 sequence reads: CASSEVKGVREKLFF. The CDR3, as DNA: TGTGCCAGCAGTGAAGTAAAGGGGGTGCGGGAAAAACTGTTTTTT.

The chain carries TRBV10-2 and TRBJ2-5; 11 nucleotides align to TRBD2. Germline V gene data show CDR1 as WSHSY and CDR2 as SAAADI. The J segment lost 2 bases and the V segment lost 4 bases, leaving 0 bases of the junction unmatched. The CDR3 runs to 14 residues. CDR3 nucleotide sequence: TGCGCCAGCAGTGGACTAGCGGGGCAAGAGACCCAGTACTTC. Translated, it gives CASSGLAGQETQYF.

This chain joins TRBV11-2 and TRBJ2-1; TRBD2 is a possible D gene (5 bases). The CDR3 sequence is 15 residues long. Trimming removed 3 bases at V and 7 bases at J, with 16 bases between. Germline CDR1 and CDR2: SGHAT and FQNNGV. The CDR3 DNA is TGTGCCAGCAGCTTCGCCGGGATCTCGTGGAATGAGCAGTTCTTC. It specifies CASSFAGISWNEQFF.

V gene TRBV4-2 combines with J gene TRBJ1-3; 8 bases are shared with TRBD1. This CDR3 has 16 amino acids. Germline V gives CDR1 LGHNA, CDR2 YNFKEQ. V dropped 0 bases and J dropped 4; count of bases not matched to a gene: 5. CDR3 loop: CASSQDFRGRGNTIYF. The CDR3 DNA reads as TGTGCCAGCAGCCAAGACTTCAGGGGGCGCGGAAACACCATATATTTT.

This rearrangement joins TRBV6-5 to TRBJ2-4; D uncertain. The CDR3 totals 14 residues. The ends were cut back, 1 base at V and 7 bases at J, with 11 bases in the middle. Germline CDR1 is MNHEY and CDR2 is SVGAGI. CDR3 DNA: TGTGCCAGCAGTTACTTCGGGCCCTCGAACATTCAGTACTTC. Amino acid sequence: CASSYFGPSNIQYF.